This entry features one T cell receptor (beta chain) sequence. This sample is part of a study of T cell changes during pregnancy in multiple sclerosis. The length of the CDR3 is 12 residues. The V gene's germline CDR1 is SNHLY and CDR2 FYNNEI. V lost 10 bases and J lost 3, with 13 bases in between. Generated by immunoSEQ multiplex PCR, the TCRdb table keeps only in-frame clones and is missing some. The sample holds fewer than 150,000 clones, roughly 95% seen once. Source: peripheral blood, taken after pregnancy. The chain uses TRBV2 and TRBJ2-7; possibly TRBD1 for D (6 bases). The TCR comes from a female donor with multiple sclerosis, enrolled in a pregnancy study. CDR3 sequence: CATRQEGYEQYF. The CDR3 DNA is TGTGCCACCCGACAGGAAGGCTACGAGCAGTACTTC.